The clone carrying this TCR beta chain has only one observation. Its antigen is as yet unknown. With 60 Vbeta and 13 Jbeta primers, the PCR was carried out. TCRdb keeps only in-frame clones here, not all; method: immunoSEQ multiplex PCR. The data show 130,000 or so clones, approximately 82% seen once. This sample was taken from a study of cytomegalovirus exposure and HLA in healthy donors. Turning to the study itself: Genotyping of more than 300 donors showed that over 65% belonged to the Caucasian-associated ancestry cluster.

The CDR3 extends over 16 amino acids. V lost 1 base to trimming and J lost 2 bases, with 16 bases between them. Looked up from germline, CDR1 is SGHRS and CDR2 is YFSETQ. Points from the study as a whole: In a later analysis, parvovirus B19, influenza, CMV and Epstein-Barr virus appeared linked to several top co-occurrence clusters. An observed cluster of highly shared sequence variants was recorded as a likely sequencing artifact.

Healthy people donating bone marrow made up the donors. The specimen sequenced was PBMCs. The rearrangement links TRBV5-1 to TRBJ2-7; TRBD2 is a possible D gene (7 bases). This sequence was found in a man between 18 and 29 years old in good health and CMV-seropositive. The CDR3, as DNA: TGCGCCAGCAGCTTGAATGCGGGGGCCACCGCCTACGAGCAGTACTTC. Translating it yields CASSLNAGATAYEQYF.